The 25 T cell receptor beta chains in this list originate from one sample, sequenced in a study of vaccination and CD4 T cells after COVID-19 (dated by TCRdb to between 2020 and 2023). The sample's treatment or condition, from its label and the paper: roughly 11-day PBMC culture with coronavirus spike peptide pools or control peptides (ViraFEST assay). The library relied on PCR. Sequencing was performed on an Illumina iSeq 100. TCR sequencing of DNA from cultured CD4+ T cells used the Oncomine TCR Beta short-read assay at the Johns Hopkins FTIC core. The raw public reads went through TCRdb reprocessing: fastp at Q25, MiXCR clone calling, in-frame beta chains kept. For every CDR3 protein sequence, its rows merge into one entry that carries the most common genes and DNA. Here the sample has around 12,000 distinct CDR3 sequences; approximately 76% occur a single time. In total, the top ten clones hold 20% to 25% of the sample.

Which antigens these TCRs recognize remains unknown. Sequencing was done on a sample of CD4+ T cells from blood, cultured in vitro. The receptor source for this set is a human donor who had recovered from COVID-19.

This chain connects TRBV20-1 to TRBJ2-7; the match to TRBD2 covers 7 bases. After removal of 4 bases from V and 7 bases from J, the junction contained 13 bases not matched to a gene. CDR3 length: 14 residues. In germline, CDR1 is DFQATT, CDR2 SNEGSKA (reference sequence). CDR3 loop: CSAKYPAGVLEQYF. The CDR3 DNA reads TGCAGTGCTAAATACCCCGCGGGGGTGCTGGAGCAGTACTTC.

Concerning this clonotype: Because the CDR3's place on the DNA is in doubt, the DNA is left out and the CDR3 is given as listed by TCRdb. CDR3: CTSSHLTSIEPGSCFF. The chain uses TRBV1 and TRBJ2-2; the DNA was not compared with TRBD2, the D call given in the table. TRBV1 is noted as a pseudogene. Ends included, the CDR3 has 16 residues.

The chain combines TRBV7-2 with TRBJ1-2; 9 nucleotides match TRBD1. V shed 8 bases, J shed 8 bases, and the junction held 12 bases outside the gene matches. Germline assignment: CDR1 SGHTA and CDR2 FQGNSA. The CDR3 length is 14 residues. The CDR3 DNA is TGTGCCAGCGGTCCACAGGGGGCGCTTTCGGGCTACACCTTC. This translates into CASGPQGALSGYTF.

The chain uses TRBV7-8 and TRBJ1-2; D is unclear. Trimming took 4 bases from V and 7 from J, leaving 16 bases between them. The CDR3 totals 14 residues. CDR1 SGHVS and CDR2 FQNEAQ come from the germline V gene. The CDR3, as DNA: TGTGCCAGCAGCTCAGATGGGATCGTGGGTGGCTACACCTTC. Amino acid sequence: CASSSDGIVGGYTF.

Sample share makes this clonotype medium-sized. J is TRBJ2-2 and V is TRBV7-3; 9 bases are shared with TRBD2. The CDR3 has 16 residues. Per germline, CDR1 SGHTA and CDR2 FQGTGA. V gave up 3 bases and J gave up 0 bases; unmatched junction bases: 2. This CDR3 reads CASSFSGRANTGELFF. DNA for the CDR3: TGTGCCAGCAGCTTTAGCGGGAGAGCGAACACCGGGGAGCTGTTTTTT. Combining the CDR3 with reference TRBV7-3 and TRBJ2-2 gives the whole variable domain GAGVSQTPSNKVTEKGKYVELRCDPISGHTALYWYRQSLGQGPEFLIYFQGTGAADDSGLPNDRFFAVRPEGSVSTLKIQRTERGDSAVYLCASSFSGRANTGELFFGEGSRLTVL.

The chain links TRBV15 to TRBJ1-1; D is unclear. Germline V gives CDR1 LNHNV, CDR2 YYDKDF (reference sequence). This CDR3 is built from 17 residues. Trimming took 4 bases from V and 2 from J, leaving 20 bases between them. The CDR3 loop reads CATSKGFSNTLNTEAFF. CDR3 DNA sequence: TGTGCCACCAGCAAAGGGTTTTCGAACACCCTAAACACTGAAGCTTTCTTT.

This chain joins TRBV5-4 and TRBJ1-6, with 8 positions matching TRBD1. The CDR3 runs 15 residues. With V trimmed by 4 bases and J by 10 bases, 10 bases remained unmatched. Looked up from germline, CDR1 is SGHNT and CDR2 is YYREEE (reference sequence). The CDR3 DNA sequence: TGTGCCAGCAGCCTACCGACAGGGGAGGCCTCACCCCTCCACTTT. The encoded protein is CASSLPTGEASPLHF.

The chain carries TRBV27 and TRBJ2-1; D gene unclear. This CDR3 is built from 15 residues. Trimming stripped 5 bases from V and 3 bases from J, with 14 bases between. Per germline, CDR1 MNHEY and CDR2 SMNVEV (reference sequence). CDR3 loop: CASSRSPPVYNEQFF. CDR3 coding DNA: TGTGCCAGCAGTCGTTCACCCCCGGTCTACAATGAGCAGTTCTTC.

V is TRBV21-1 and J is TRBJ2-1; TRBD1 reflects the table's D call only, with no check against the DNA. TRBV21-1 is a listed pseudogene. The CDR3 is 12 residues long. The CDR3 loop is CASRGGGDEQFF. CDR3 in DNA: TGTGCCAGCAGAGGGGGTGGTGATGAGCAGTTCTTC.

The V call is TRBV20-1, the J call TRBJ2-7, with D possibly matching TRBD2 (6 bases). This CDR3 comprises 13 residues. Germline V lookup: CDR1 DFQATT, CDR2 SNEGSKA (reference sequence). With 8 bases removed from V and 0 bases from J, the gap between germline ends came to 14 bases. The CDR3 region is CSRRLGSSYEQYF. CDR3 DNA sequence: TGCAGTCGACGACTAGGAAGCTCCTACGAGCAGTACTTC.

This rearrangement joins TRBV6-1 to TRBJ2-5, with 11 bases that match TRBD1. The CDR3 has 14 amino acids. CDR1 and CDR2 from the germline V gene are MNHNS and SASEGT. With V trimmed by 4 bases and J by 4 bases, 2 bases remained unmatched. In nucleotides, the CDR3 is TGTGCCAGCAGTGGGACAGGGGGCGTAGAGACCCAGTACTTC. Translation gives CASSGTGGVETQYF.

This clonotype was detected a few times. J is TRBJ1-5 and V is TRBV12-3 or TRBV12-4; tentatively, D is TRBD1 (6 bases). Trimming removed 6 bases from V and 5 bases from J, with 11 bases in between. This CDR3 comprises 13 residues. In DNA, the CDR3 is TGTGCCAGCAGGGGGCAGGGGCATCAGCCCCAGCATTTT. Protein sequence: CASRGQGHQPQHF.

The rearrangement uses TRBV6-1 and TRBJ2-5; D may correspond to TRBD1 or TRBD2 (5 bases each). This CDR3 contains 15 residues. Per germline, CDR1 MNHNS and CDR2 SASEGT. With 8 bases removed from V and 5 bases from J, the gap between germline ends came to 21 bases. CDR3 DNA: TGTGCCAGCCGGGAAGGGGTAAAGCCGAGCGAGACCCAGTACTTC. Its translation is CASREGVKPSETQYF.

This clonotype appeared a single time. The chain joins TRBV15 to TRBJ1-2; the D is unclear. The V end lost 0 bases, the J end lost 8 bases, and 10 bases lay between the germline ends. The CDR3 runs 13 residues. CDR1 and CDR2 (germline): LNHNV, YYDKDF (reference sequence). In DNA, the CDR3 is TGTGCCACCAGCAGAGAATTGCAAGGCGGCTACACCTTC. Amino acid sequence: CATSRELQGGYTF.

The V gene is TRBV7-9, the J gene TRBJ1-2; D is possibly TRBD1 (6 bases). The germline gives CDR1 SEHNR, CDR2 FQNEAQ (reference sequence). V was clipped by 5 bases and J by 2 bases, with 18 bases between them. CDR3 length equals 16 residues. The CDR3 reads CASSVSWGARNYGYTF. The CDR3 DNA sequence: TGTGCCAGCAGCGTCAGTTGGGGGGCGAGGAACTATGGCTACACCTTC. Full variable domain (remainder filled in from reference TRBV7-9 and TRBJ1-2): DTGVSQNPRHKITKRGQNVTFRCDPISEHNRLYWYRQTLGQGPEFLTYFQNEAQLEKSRLLSDRFSAERPKGSFSTLEIQRTEQGDSAMYLCASSVSWGARNYGYTFGSGTRLTVV.

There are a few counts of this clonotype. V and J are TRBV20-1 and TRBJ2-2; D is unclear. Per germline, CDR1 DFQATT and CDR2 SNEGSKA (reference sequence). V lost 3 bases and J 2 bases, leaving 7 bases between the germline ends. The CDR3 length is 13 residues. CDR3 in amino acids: CSARGGNTGELFF. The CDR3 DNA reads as TGCAGTGCTAGGGGCGGTAACACCGGGGAGCTGTTTTTT.

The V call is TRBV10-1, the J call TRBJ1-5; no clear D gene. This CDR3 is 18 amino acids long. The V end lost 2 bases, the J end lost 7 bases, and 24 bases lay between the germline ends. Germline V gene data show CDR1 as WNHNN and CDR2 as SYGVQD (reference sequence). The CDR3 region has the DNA TGCGCCAGCAGTGAGGAGGACCGCCATCCATCCTTTAGGCAGCCCCAGCATTTT. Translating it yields CASSEEDRHPSFRQPQHF.

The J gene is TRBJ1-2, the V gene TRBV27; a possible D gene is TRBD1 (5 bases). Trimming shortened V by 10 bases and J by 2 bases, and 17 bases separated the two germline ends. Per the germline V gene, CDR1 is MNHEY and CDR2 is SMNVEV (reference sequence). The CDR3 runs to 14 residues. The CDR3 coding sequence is TGTGCCATGCCAGGGTTTCGTCTAAACTATGGCTACACCTTC. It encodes CAMPGFRLNYGYTF.

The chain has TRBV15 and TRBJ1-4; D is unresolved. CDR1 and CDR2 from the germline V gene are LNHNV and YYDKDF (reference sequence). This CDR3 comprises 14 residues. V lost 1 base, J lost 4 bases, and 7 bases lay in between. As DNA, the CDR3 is TGTGCCACCAGCAGAGGTGATGGTAATGAAAAACTGTTTTTT. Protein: CATSRGDGNEKLFF.

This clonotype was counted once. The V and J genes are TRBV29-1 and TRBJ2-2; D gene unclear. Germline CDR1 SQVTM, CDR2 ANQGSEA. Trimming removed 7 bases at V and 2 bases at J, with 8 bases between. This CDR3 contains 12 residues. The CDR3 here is CSGRANTGELFF. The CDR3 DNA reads TGCAGCGGCCGGGCCAACACCGGGGAGCTGTTTTTT.

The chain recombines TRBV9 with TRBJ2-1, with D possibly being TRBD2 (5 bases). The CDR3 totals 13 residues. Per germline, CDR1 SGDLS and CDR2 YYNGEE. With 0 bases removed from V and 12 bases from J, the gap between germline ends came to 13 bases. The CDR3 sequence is CASSVGPDFVQFF. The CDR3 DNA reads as TGTGCCAGCAGCGTAGGTCCGGACTTCGTGCAGTTCTTC.

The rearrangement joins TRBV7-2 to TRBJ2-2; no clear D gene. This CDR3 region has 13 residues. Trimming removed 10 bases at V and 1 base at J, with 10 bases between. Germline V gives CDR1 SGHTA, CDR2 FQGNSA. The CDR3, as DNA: TGTGCCACCGCGGTCAGGAACACCGGGGAGCTGTTTTTT. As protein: CATAVRNTGELFF.

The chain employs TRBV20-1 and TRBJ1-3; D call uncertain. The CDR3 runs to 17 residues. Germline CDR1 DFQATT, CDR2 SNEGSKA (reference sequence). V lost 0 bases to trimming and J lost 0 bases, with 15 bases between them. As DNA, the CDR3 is TGCAGTGCTAGAGATCATTGGGATTCCTACTCTGGAAACACCATATATTTT. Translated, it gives CSARDHWDSYSGNTIYF.

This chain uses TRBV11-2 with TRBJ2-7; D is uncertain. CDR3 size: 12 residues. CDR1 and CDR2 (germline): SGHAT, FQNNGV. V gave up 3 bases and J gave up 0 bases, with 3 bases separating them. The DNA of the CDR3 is TGTGCCAGCAGCTTGGGCTCCTACGAGCAGTACTTC. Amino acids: CASSLGSYEQYF.

In DNA, the CDR3 is TGCAGTGCAAACCCGGCTCCCGTCTCCCTCACCGGGGAGCTGTTTTTT. The encoded protein is CSANPAPVSLTGELFF. The chain links TRBV20-1 to TRBJ2-2; D ambiguous. Germline-derived CDR1 and CDR2 are DFQATT and SNEGSKA (reference sequence). CDR3 length: 16 amino acids. Between the trimmed V and J ends, which lost 6 bases and 4 bases, there was a span of 21 bases.